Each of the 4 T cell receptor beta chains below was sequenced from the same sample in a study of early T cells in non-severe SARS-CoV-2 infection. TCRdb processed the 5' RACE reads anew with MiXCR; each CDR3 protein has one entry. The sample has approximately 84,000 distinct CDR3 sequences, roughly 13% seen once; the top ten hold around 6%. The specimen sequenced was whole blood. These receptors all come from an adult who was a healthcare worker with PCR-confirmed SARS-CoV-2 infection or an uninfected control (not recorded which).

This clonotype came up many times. CDR3 region: CASSENLASGGEQFF. For the CDR3, the DNA is TGTGCCAGCAGTGAAAATCTGGCTAGCGGGGGTGAGCAGTTCTTC. This chain links TRBV2 with TRBJ2-1, with 10 positions matching TRBD2. Germline CDR1 SNHLY, CDR2 FYNNEI. This CDR3 spans 15 amino acids. J gave up 9 bases and V 2 bases, and 7 bases lay outside the gene matches.

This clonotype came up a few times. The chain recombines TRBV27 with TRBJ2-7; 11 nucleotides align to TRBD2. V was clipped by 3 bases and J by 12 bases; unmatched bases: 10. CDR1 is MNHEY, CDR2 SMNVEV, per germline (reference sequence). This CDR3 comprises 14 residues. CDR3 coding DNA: TGTGCCAGCAGTTTTTCGACTAGCGGGAACATGCGGTACTTC. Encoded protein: CASSFSTSGNMRYF.

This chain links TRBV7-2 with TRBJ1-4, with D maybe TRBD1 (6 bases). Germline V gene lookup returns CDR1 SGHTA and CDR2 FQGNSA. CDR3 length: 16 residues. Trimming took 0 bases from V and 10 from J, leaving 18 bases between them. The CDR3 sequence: CASSLAHREWRGKLFF. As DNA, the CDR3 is TGTGCCAGCAGCTTAGCGCACAGGGAGTGGCGGGGAAAACTGTTTTTT.

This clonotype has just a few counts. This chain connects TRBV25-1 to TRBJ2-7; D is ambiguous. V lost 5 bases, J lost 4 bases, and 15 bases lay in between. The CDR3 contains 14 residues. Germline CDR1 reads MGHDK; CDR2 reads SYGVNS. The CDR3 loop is CASSSPTVGYEQYF. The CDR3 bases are TGTGCCAGCAGTTCACCTACAGTTGGATACGAGCAGTACTTC.